This passage covers 23 T cell receptor beta chains from one sample sequenced in a study of post-analysis software for immune sequencing data. The study, taken as a whole, reports: In patients, about five TRBV segments were more frequent than in controls, with TRBV5-6, TRBV5-1 and TRBV20-1 among them.

Antigens of these TCRs are unknown. Sequencing libraries made from TCR beta cDNA carried unique molecular identifiers. MiXCR, run by TCRdb on the PCR reads, gives a single entry per CDR3 protein. Of roughly 800,000 distinct CDR3 sequences listed, roughly 27% are singletons. Sequencing was performed on blood. These receptors all stem from a girl aged 5 to 17 with multiple sclerosis.

The CDR3 region is CSARKTGTRTYNEQFF. The DNA of the CDR3 is TGCAGTGCTAGAAAAACCGGGACCAGGACTTACAATGAGCAGTTCTTC. This chain links TRBV20-1 with TRBJ2-1; D possibly matches TRBD1 or TRBD2 (5 bases each). Germline V CDR1 and CDR2: DFQATT, SNEGSKA (reference sequence). V was pared by 2 bases and J by 4 bases, with 18 bases between. This CDR3 spans 16 amino acids.

The chain carries TRBV12-3 or TRBV12-4 and TRBJ1-3, with D unclear. The CDR3 spans 13 residues. V lost 5 bases to trimming and J lost 7 bases, with 12 bases between them. CDR3 in DNA: TGTGCCAGCAGTCCCTCCGGACGGAACACCATATATTTT. Amino acids: CASSPSGRNTIYF.

V is TRBV19 and J is TRBJ2-7, with D maybe TRBD2 (6 bases). Looked up from germline, CDR1 is LNHDA and CDR2 is SQIVND (reference sequence). The CDR3 contains 15 residues. V lost 5 bases and J 3 bases, leaving 17 bases between the germline ends. CDR3 sequence (DNA): TGTGCCAGTAGTCCGTCGTTGCGGGGCAACTACGAGCAGTACTTC. As protein: CASSPSLRGNYEQYF.

This clonotype has only a few counts. The chain joins TRBV5-1 to TRBJ1-4; 8 positions match TRBD1. This CDR3 is 14 amino acids long. Germline V lookup: CDR1 SGHRS, CDR2 YFSETQ. V lost 2 bases, J lost 6 bases, and 3 bases stayed unmatched. The CDR3 protein is CASSFGTGDEKLFF. CDR3 DNA: TGCGCCAGCAGCTTTGGGACAGGAGATGAAAAACTGTTTTTT.

This clonotype occurred a few times. The gene calls are TRBV4-3 and TRBJ2-6; D remains unclear. The germline V gene encodes CDR1 LGHNA and CDR2 YSLEER. Between the trimmed V and J ends, which lost 0 bases and 1 base, there was a span of 10 bases. There are 17 residues in the CDR3. CDR3 sequence reads: CASSQDTGWSGANVLTF. The CDR3 nucleotides are TGCGCCAGCAGCCAAGATACGGGCTGGTCTGGGGCCAACGTCCTGACTTTC.

The V call is TRBV7-2, the J call TRBJ2-5; the D gene is possibly TRBD1 (7 bases). The CDR3 is 15 residues long. Germline V CDR1 and CDR2: SGHTA, FQGNSA. V lost 3 bases, J lost 2 bases, and 13 bases lay in between. This CDR3 reads CASSFDGGQQETQYF. The CDR3, as DNA: TGTGCCAGCAGCTTCGACGGGGGACAGCAAGAGACCCAGTACTTC.

This clonotype has more than one count but fewer than ten. The rearrangement joins TRBV20-1 to TRBJ1-5; weak D call: TRBD1 (6 bases). There are 15 residues in the CDR3. V lost 2 bases and J lost 0, with 11 bases in between. The germline V gene has CDR1 DFQATT and CDR2 SNEGSKA (reference sequence). The CDR3 sequence: CSARRQDHSNQPQHF. The CDR3 nucleotides read TGCAGTGCTAGAAGACAGGACCATAGCAATCAGCCCCAGCATTTT.

The table lists this clonotype with a few counts. The V and J genes are TRBV5-6 and TRBJ2-3; D is perhaps TRBD2 (6 bases). CDR3 length: 15 amino acids. V was trimmed by 6 bases and J by 1 base, leaving 15 bases between them. The germline V gene encodes CDR1 SGHDT and CDR2 YYEEEE. As DNA, the CDR3 is TGTGCCAGCAACCCCCGGAGCGGGCGCACAGATACGCAGTATTTT. It is translated as CASNPRSGRTDTQYF.

The V gene is TRBV29-1, the J gene TRBJ2-5; D unresolved. V gave up 7 bases and J gave up 0 bases, with 18 bases separating them. The CDR3 is 15 residues long. Germline V gene lookup returns CDR1 SQVTM and CDR2 ANQGSEA. The CDR3 spells CSAPKSGRDQETQYF. CDR3 nucleotides: TGCAGCGCACCTAAGTCCGGGCGCGACCAAGAGACCCAGTACTTC.

Of note for this clonotype: The conserved final phenylalanine or tryptophan is absent from the CDR3, which likely points to a read error. This chain's CDR3 is CASRATGSSYNEQFC. CDR3 DNA: TGTGCCAGCAGAGCTACAGGGAGCTCCTACAATGAGCAGTTCTGC. V usage is TRBV12-3 or TRBV12-4 and J usage is TRBJ2-1, with a possible D match to TRBD1 (6 bases). The V and J ends lost 6 bases and 0 bases respectively, with 12 bases between them. This CDR3 has 15 amino acids.

This clonotype was picked up many times. V is TRBV29-1 and J is TRBJ1-1, with a weak D call TRBD1 (5 bases). The CDR3 runs 13 residues. Germline V gene data show CDR1 as SQVTM and CDR2 as ANQGSEA. Trimming shortened V by 4 bases and J by 3 bases, and 12 bases separated the two germline ends. The chain's CDR3 is CSVGGGGDTEAFF. CDR3 nucleotides: TGCAGCGTTGGGGGCGGTGGGGACACTGAAGCTTTCTTT. The whole variable domain, filled in from reference TRBV29-1 and TRBJ1-1, reads SAVISQKPSRDICQRGTSLTIQCQVDSQVTMMFWYRQQPGQSLTLIATANQGSEATYESGFVIDKFPISRPNLTFSTLTVSNMSPEDSSIYLCSVGGGGDTEAFFGQGTRLTVV.

CDR3 sequence (DNA): TGCGCCAGCAGCTTGACAGTCAGCGGGGGGACCATGGATGAGCAGTTCTTC. Protein sequence: CASSLTVSGGTMDEQFF. The V gene is TRBV5-1, the J gene TRBJ2-1; 9 positions match TRBD2. Germline V gene lookup returns CDR1 SGHRS and CDR2 YFSETQ. The CDR3 has 17 residues. The ends lost 1 base at V and 8 bases at J; junction bases unmatched: 13.

This chain connects TRBV27 to TRBJ2-1; D not resolved. Deletions cut 3 bases from V and 6 bases from J, with 9 bases between. The V gene's germline CDR1 is MNHEY and CDR2 SMNVEV (reference sequence). The CDR3 runs to 13 residues. CDR3 amino acids: CASSFSSFNEQFF. The CDR3 DNA follows: TGTGCCAGCAGTTTCTCCTCATTCAATGAGCAGTTCTTC.

The rearrangement uses TRBV6-1 and TRBJ2-7, with 13 bases identical to TRBD2. This CDR3 is 18 amino acids long. V shed 6 bases and J 7 bases; nucleotides not matched to a gene: 18. CDR1 and CDR2 (germline): MNHNS, SASEGT. This CDR3 reads CASRRTSGSGGDLLEQYF. Written as DNA, the CDR3 is TGTGCCAGCAGACGGACTAGCGGGAGCGGGGGGGATTTGTTAGAGCAGTACTTC.

In its sample, this clonotype was seen a few times. The J gene is TRBJ2-5, the V gene TRBV18, with unresolved D. Trimming stripped 3 bases from V and 0 bases from J, with 8 bases between. Germline CDR1 and CDR2: KGHSH and LQKENI. The CDR3 has 14 residues. The CDR3 loop reads CASSPPTYQETQYF. The CDR3 DNA reads TGTGCCAGCTCACCGCCGACCTACCAAGAGACCCAGTACTTC.

This rearrangement joins TRBV6-5 to TRBJ1-5; TRBD1 matches at 8 bases. This CDR3 is built from 18 residues. With 3 bases clipped from V and 4 bases from J, the junction kept 14 bases outside the gene matches. Germline lookup yields CDR1 MNHEY and CDR2 SVGAGI. The CDR3 DNA is TGTGCCAGCAGTTATTCGCCCCCGGACAGGGAAGGGAATCAGCCCCAGCATTTT. Amino acids: CASSYSPPDREGNQPQHF.

A few counts support this clonotype. The chain is built from TRBV10-3 and TRBJ1-6; D is undetermined. The CDR3 has 14 amino acids. Germline V gene data show CDR1 as ENHRY and CDR2 as SYGVKD. With 10 bases removed from V and 7 bases from J, the gap between germline ends came to 17 bases. CDR3 amino acids: CATEDGRRNSPLHF. The DNA for the CDR3 is TGTGCCACGGAAGACGGCCGGAGAAATTCACCCCTCCACTTT.

Only a few counts were recorded for this clonotype. The V gene is TRBV29-1, the J gene TRBJ1-5; D is unresolved. The germline V gene has CDR1 SQVTM and CDR2 ANQGSEA. V was cut by 4 bases and J by 0 bases, with 10 bases left in between. This CDR3 contains 14 residues. The chain's CDR3 is CSVASSNSNQPQHF. The CDR3 region has the DNA TGCAGCGTTGCCTCTTCCAATAGCAATCAGCCCCAGCATTTT.

The chain joins TRBV27 to TRBJ2-1, with 15 bases fitting TRBD2. Per the germline V gene, CDR1 is MNHEY and CDR2 is SMNVEV (reference sequence). J was trimmed by 7 bases and V by 5 bases; bases with no gene match: 6. The CDR3 consists of 16 residues. The chain's CDR3 is CASSTTGTSGRNEQFF. In DNA, the CDR3 is TGTGCCAGCAGTACAACCGGGACTAGCGGGAGGAATGAGCAGTTCTTC.

In this sample, this clonotype turned up many times. The rearrangement joins TRBV6-1 to TRBJ2-4, with TRBD1 matching 8 bases. CDR3 size: 15 residues. V trimming: 2 bases; J trimming: 6 bases; junction bases outside the gene matches: 6. Per the germline V gene, CDR1 is MNHNS and CDR2 is SASEGT. DNA of the CDR3: TGTGCCAGCAGTGAATCGGGACAGGAGGGAAACATTCAGTACTTC. Translated: CASSESGQEGNIQYF.

The V call is TRBV5-1, the J call TRBJ2-2, with 14 bases matching TRBD2. The V gene's germline CDR1 is SGHRS and CDR2 YFSETQ. Trimming cost V 6 bases and J 4 bases; bases outside gene matches: 5. The CDR3 length is 16 residues. The CDR3 region has the DNA TGCGCCAGCACCACCGGGACTAGCGGGGGCACCGGGGAGCTGTTTTTT. Encoded protein: CASTTGTSGGTGELFF.

The V call is TRBV20-1, the J call TRBJ2-7, with D tentatively TRBD2 (6 bases). The CDR3 sequence is 14 residues long. Per the germline V gene, CDR1 is DFQATT and CDR2 is SNEGSKA (reference sequence). The ends were cut back, 6 bases at V and 3 bases at J, with 18 bases in the middle. The CDR3 is CSASPGTGFYEQYF. CDR3 nucleotide sequence: TGCAGTGCCTCTCCCGGGACTGGATTCTACGAGCAGTACTTC.

The table lists this clonotype with many counts. Mismatch with germline at one junction end may stem from a read error. V is TRBV5-6 and J is TRBJ2-1; D may be TRBD1 (5 bases). Germline V gene lookup returns CDR1 SGHDT and CDR2 YYEEEE. The CDR3 covers 13 residues. The CDR3 sequence: CASSLAAGNEQFF. For the CDR3, the DNA is TGCGCCAGCAGCTTGGCCGCAGGGAATGAGCAGTTCTTC.